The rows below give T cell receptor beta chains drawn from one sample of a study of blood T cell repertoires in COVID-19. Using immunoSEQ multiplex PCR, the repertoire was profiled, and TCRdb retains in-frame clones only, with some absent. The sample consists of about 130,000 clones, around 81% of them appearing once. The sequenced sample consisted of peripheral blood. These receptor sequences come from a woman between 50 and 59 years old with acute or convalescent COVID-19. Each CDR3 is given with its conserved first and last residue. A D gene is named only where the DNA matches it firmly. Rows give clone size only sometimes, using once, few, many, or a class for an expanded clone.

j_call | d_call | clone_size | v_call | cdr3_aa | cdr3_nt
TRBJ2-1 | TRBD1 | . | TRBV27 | CASRGRTGWSEQFF | TGTGCCAGTCGTGGGAGGACAGGGTGGAGTGAGCAGTTCTTC
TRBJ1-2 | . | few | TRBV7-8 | CASSLTGTNYGYTF | TGTGCCAGCAGCTTAACCGGGACTAACTATGGCTACACCTTC
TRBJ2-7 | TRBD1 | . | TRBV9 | CASSVGRGNYEQYF | TGTGCCAGCAGCGTAGGCAGGGGGAATTACGAGCAGTACTTC
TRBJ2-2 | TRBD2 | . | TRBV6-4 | CASSLERGTGELFF | TGTGCCAGCAGTTTGGAGCGGGGGACCGGGGAGCTGTTTTTT
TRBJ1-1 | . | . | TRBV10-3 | CAISREMNTEAFF | TGTGCCATCAGCAGGGAAATGAACACTGAAGCTTTCTTT
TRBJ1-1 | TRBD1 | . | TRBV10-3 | CATQGARNTEAFF | TGTGCCACACAGGGGGCGCGGAACACTGAAGCTTTCTTT
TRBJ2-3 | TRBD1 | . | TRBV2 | CASSAGTGVLDTQYF | TGTGCCAGCAGTGCCGGGACAGGGGTTCTAGATACGCAGTATTTT
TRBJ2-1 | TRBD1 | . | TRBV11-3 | CASSLRQGASNEQFF | TGTGCCAGCAGCCTTAGACAGGGTGCGTCCAATGAGCAGTTCTTC
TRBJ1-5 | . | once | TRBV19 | CATHLGVSYSNQPQHF | TGTGCCACCCATCTCGGCGTTAGCTATAGCAATCAGCCCCAGCATTTT
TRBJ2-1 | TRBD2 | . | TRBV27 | CATQNAWREGNEQFF | TGTGCCACCCAAAACGCTTGGCGGGAGGGTAATGAGCAGTTCTTC
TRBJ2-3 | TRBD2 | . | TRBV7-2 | CASSPGGSGRMQYF | TGTGCCAGCAGCCCCGGGGGCAGCGGGAGGATGCAGTATTTT
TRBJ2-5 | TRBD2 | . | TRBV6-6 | CASSPGLAGGRWETQYF | TGTGCCAGCAGTCCCGGACTAGCGGGGGGTCGTTGGGAGACCCAGTACTTC
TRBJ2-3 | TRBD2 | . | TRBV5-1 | CASSLALAGYTDTQYF | TGCGCCAGCAGCTTGGCTTTAGCGGGGTACACAGATACGCAGTATTTT
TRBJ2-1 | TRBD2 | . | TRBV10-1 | CASSDSSGSGNEQFF | TGCGCCAGCAGTGATTCTAGCGGGAGTGGCAATGAGCAGTTCTTC
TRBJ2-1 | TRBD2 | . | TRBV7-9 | CASSQLLLALNEQFF | TGTGCCAGCAGCCAGCTTTTACTAGCGCTAAATGAGCAGTTCTTC
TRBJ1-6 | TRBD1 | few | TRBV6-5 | CASSLTGVDSPLHF | TGTGCCAGCAGTTTGACAGGGGTGGATTCACCCCTCCACTTT
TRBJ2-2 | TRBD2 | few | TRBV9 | CASSVRSGSPGELFF | TGTGCCAGCAGCGTACGTAGCGGGAGTCCCGGGGAGCTGTTTTTT
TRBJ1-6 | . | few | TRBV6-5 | CASSQRTANSPLHF | TGTGCCAGCAGCCAGAGGACAGCCAATTCACCCCTCCACTTT
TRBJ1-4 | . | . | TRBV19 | CASSIRGGRLTTNEKLFF | TGTGCCAGTAGTATCAGAGGGGGACGGCTAACAACTAATGAAAAACTGTTTTTT
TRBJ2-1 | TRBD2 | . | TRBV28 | CASSRGGRNEQFF | TGTGCCAGCAGCCGTGGCGGGAGAAATGAGCAGTTCTTC
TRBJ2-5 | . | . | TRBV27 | CASGWGPQETQYF | TGTGCCAGCGGCTGGGGGCCCCAAGAGACCCAGTACTTC
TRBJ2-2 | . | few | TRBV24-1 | CATSDFLQGRNTGELFF | TGTGCCACCAGTGATTTTTTACAGGGAAGGAACACCGGGGAGCTGTTTTTT
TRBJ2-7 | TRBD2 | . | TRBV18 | CASSPPGLAAYEQYF | TGTGCCAGCTCACCACCGGGACTAGCGGCCTACGAGCAGTACTTC
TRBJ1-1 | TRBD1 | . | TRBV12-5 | CASGQAGGTEAFF | TGTGCTAGTGGCCAGGCAGGGGGCACTGAAGCTTTCTTT
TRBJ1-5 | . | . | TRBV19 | CASSIRTEDQPQHF | TGTGCCAGTAGTATCCGGACAGAAGATCAGCCCCAGCATTTT
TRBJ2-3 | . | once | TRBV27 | CASSSPRGLTRTDTQYF | TGTGCCAGCAGTTCTCCTCGGGGGTTAACACGCACAGATACGCAGTATTTT
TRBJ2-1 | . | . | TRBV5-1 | CASSPQRANNEQFF | TGCGCCAGCAGCCCTCAGCGGGCTAACAATGAGCAGTTCTTC
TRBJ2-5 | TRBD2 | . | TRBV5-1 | CASSPGLAGEETQYF | TGCGCCAGCAGCCCGGGACTAGCGGGTGAAGAGACCCAGTACTTC
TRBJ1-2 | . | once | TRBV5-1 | CASSLGAGNYGYTF | TGCGCCAGCAGCTTGGGGGCGGGGAACTATGGCTACACCTTC
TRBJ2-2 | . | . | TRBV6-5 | CASKTANTGELFF | TGTGCCAGCAAGACAGCGAACACCGGGGAGCTGTTTTTT
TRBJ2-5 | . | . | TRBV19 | CASSPGTIQETQYF | TGTGCCAGTAGCCCGGGGACAATACAAGAGACCCAGTACTTC
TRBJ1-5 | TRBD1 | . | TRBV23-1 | CASRINMLDRPNQPQHF | TGCGCCAGCAGAATAAATATGCTGGACAGGCCCAATCAGCCCCAGCATTTT
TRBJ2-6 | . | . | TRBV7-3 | CASSPGGANVLTF | TGTGCCAGCAGCCCCGGGGGGGCCAACGTCCTGACTTTC
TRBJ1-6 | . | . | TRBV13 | CASSLDQASPLHF | TGTGCCAGCAGCTTAGACCAGGCTTCACCCCTCCACTTT
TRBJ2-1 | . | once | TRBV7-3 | CASSLTGVPYNEQFF | TGTGCCAGCAGCTTAACAGGGGTACCGTACAATGAGCAGTTCTTC
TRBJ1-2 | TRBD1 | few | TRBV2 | CASRDEGAIFYYGYTF | TGTGCCAGCAGGGATGAGGGGGCGATTTTTTACTATGGCTACACCTTC
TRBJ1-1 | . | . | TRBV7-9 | CASRSQGNTEAFF | TGTGCCAGCCGTTCTCAGGGGAACACTGAAGCTTTCTTT
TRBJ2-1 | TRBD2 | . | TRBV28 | CASSKREGDNEQFF | TGTGCCAGCAGCAAGCGGGAGGGAGACAATGAGCAGTTCTTC
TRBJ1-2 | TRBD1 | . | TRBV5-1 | CASSSTGTGFAYGYTF | TGCGCCAGCAGCTCGACAGGGACAGGGTTCGCCTATGGCTACACCTTC
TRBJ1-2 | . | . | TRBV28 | CASSIPSSIGGYTF | TGTGCCAGCAGTATCCCCAGTAGCATCGGCGGCTACACCTTC
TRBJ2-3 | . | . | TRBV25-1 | CASSDYTDTQYF | TGTGCCAGCAGTGATTACACAGATACGCAGTATTTT
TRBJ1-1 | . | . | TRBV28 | CASSLGEYTEAFF | TGTGCCAGCAGTTTAGGGGAGTACACTGAAGCTTTCTTT
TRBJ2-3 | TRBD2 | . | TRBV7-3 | CASSLSGRRADTQYF | TGTGCCAGCAGCTTAAGCGGGAGAAGAGCAGATACGCAGTATTTT
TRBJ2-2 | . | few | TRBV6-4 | CASSDHASPTGELFF | TGTGCCAGCAGTGATCACGCTAGCCCCACCGGGGAGCTGTTTTTT
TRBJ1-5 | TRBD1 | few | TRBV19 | CASKEGALAHPQHF | TGTGCCAGTAAGGAGGGGGCACTGGCTCACCCCCAGCATTTT
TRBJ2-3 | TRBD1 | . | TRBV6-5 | CASSRTGVADTQYF | TGTGCCAGCAGCCGTACAGGGGTGGCAGATACGCAGTATTTT